What follows are 25 T cell receptor beta chains derived from one specimen sequenced in a study of blood T cell repertoires in COVID-19. Profiled with immunoSEQ multiplex PCR; TCRdb holds only in-frame clones, not every one. The sample records some 14,000 clones, about 89% being singletons. Source material: peripheral blood. The source is a woman in her 70s in a cohort sampled during active or convalescent COVID-19.

The J gene is TRBJ1-2, the V gene TRBV4-1; 9 nucleotides align to TRBD1. Germline assignment: CDR1 MGHRA and CDR2 YSYEKL. J was trimmed by 2 bases and V by 0 bases; bases with no gene match: 4. The CDR3 extends over 16 amino acids. The CDR3 here is CASSQERGQGNYGYTF. Here the CDR3 DNA reads TGCGCCAGCAGCCAAGAGAGGGGACAGGGAAACTATGGCTACACCTTC.

The chain is built from TRBV30 and TRBJ2-2, with 9 bases fitting TRBD1. Germline V gives CDR1 GTSNPN, CDR2 SVGIG (reference sequence). The CDR3 consists of 14 residues. The trim removed 1 base at V and 7 bases at J, leaving 4 bases unmatched. CDR3 coding DNA: TGTGCCTGGAGTGGCGGACAGGGGCACGGGGAGCTGTTTTTT. Translated, it gives CAWSGGQGHGELFF.

The gene calls are TRBV7-9 and TRBJ2-7; D is perhaps TRBD2 (5 bases). CDR1 SEHNR and CDR2 FQNEAQ come from the germline V gene (reference sequence). The V and J ends lost 0 bases and 3 bases respectively, with 9 bases between them. The CDR3 is 14 residues long. CDR3: CASSLARGNYEQYF. CDR3 coding DNA: TGTGCCAGCAGCTTAGCGCGAGGGAACTACGAGCAGTACTTC. Supplemented by reference TRBV7-9 and TRBJ2-7, the full variable domain reads DTGVSQNPRHKITKRGQNVTFRCDPISEHNRLYWYRQTLGQGPEFLTYFQNEAQLEKSRLLSDRFSAERPKGSFSTLEIQRTEQGDSAMYLCASSLARGNYEQYFGPGTRLTVT.

This clone appeared once. J is TRBJ1-2 and V is TRBV2; D is perhaps TRBD1 (5 bases). The V end lost 3 bases, the J end lost 3 bases, and 8 bases lay between the germline ends. This CDR3 has 13 amino acids. The germline CDR1 and CDR2 sequences are SNHLY and FYNNEI. CDR3 protein: CASSESGYYGYTF. The CDR3 bases are TGTGCCAGCAGTGAGTCAGGGTACTATGGCTACACCTTC.

V usage is TRBV7-9 and J usage is TRBJ1-3; no firm D call. The CDR3 runs to 15 residues. V shed 6 bases and J shed 0 bases, with 12 bases lying between them. CDR1 and CDR2 (germline): SEHNR, FQNEAQ (reference sequence). CDR3 bases: TGTGCCAGCAGACCGGACGGGAGCTCTGGAAACACCATATATTTT. This gives the protein CASRPDGSSGNTIYF.

The V gene is TRBV18, the J gene TRBJ2-7, with D unresolved. Germline CDR1 KGHSH, CDR2 LQKENI. The CDR3 sequence is 12 residues long. Between the trimmed V and J ends, which lost 3 bases and 1 base, there was a span of 4 bases. The CDR3 DNA is TGTGCCAGCTCACCCAATTCCTACGAGCAGTACTTC. The encoded protein is CASSPNSYEQYF.

The rearrangement uses TRBV9 and TRBJ2-2, with a possible D match to TRBD2 (5 bases). Trimming took 0 bases from V and 2 from J, leaving 14 bases between them. Germline CDR1 SGDLS, CDR2 YYNGEE. The CDR3 consists of 17 residues. The CDR3 DNA reads TGTGCCAGCAGCGTAGACTCCCGCGACTATAACACCGGGGAGCTGTTTTTT. Translated: CASSVDSRDYNTGELFF.

This chain joins TRBV3-1 (or the pseudogene TRBV3-2) and TRBJ2-5; the D gene is possibly TRBD1 (6 bases). V lost 4 bases and J lost 2, with 17 bases in between. CDR1 and CDR2 (germline): LGHDT, YNNKEL (reference sequence). CDR3 length: 16 amino acids. CDR3 DNA: TGTGCCAGCAGCCCTCGTCGCGTAAGGGGGCAAGAGACCCAGTACTTC. Amino acids: CASSPRRVRGQETQYF.

The rearrangement joins TRBV4-3 to TRBJ2-1; D is perhaps TRBD1 (6 bases). CDR3 size: 15 residues. Trimming left V 5 bases short and J 2 bases short, with 13 bases between. Germline V gene sequence: CDR1 LGHNA, CDR2 YSLEER. CDR3 residues: CASSADRSAYNEQFF. The CDR3, as DNA: TGCGCCAGCAGCGCCGACAGGAGCGCCTACAATGAGCAGTTCTTC.

The gene calls are TRBV5-1 and TRBJ1-4; D is perhaps TRBD1 (6 bases). Germline values: CDR1 SGHRS, CDR2 YFSETQ. This CDR3 contains 18 residues. Trimming stripped 0 bases from V and 0 bases from J, with 15 bases between. In DNA form, the CDR3 reads TGCGCCAGCAGCTTGGTAGCCAGGGGCCTTGCAACTAATGAAAAACTGTTTTTT. It encodes CASSLVARGLATNEKLFF. The whole variable domain, filled in from reference TRBV5-1 and TRBJ1-4, reads KAGVTQTPRYLIKTRGQQVTLSCSPISGHRSVSWYQQTPGQGLQFLFEYFSETQRNKGNFPGRFSGRQFSNSRSEMNVSTLELGDSALYLCASSLVARGLATNEKLFFGSGTQLSVL.

The chain carries TRBV28 and TRBJ1-4, with 7 bases fitting TRBD1. Trimming cost V 2 bases and J 5 bases; bases outside gene matches: 5. Looked up from germline, CDR1 is MDHEN and CDR2 is SYDVKM. This CDR3 is built from 15 residues. CDR3 coding DNA: TGTGCCAGCAGTTTAAGGGGGCAGGGGAATGAAAAACTGTTTTTT. Protein sequence: CASSLRGQGNEKLFF.

The chain links TRBV5-1 to TRBJ2-3; a weak D match, TRBD2 (5 bases). The CDR3 totals 15 residues. The germline V and J ends were trimmed by 1 base and 3 bases, with 12 bases remaining between them. Germline V gene data show CDR1 as SGHRS and CDR2 as YFSETQ. CDR3 in amino acids: CASSLRALATDTQYF. The CDR3 DNA is TGCGCCAGCAGCTTGCGCGCCCTAGCAACAGATACGCAGTATTTT.

The chain is built from TRBV5-1 and TRBJ2-3; TRBD2 matches 11 bases. Germline V gene data show CDR1 as SGHRS and CDR2 as YFSETQ. The trim removed 2 bases at V and 3 bases at J, leaving 5 bases unmatched. CDR3 size: 16 residues. The CDR3 sequence is CASSLTSGGGTDTQYF. DNA of the CDR3: TGCGCCAGCAGCTTAACTAGCGGGGGAGGGACAGATACGCAGTATTTT.

This clone has just a few counts. The CDR3 DNA reads as TGTGCCAGCAGCTTGTACGGGACAGAAAATTCACCCCTCCACTTT. Protein: CASSLYGTENSPLHF. The rearrangement uses TRBV5-5 and TRBJ1-6; 7 bases are a match to TRBD1. CDR3 length equals 15 residues. CDR1 and CDR2 from the germline V gene are SGHKS and YYEKEE (reference sequence). V shed 1 base, J shed 7 bases, and the junction held 5 bases outside the gene matches. Complete variable domain (other parts from reference TRBV5-5 and TRBJ1-6): DAGVTQSPTHLIKTRGQQVTLRCSPISGHKSVSWYQQVLGQGPQFIFQYYEKEERGRGNFPDRFSARQFPNYSSELNVNALLLGDSALYLCASSLYGTENSPLHFGNGTRLTVT.

This clone was seen more than once but under ten times. V gene TRBV5-6 combines with J gene TRBJ1-2, with D possibly matching TRBD1 (5 bases). Between the trimmed V and J ends, which lost 1 base and 0 bases, there was a span of 10 bases. This CDR3 region has 15 residues. Germline V gene lookup returns CDR1 SGHDT and CDR2 YYEEEE. CDR3 protein: CASSLRGLANYGYTF. The CDR3 coding sequence is TGTGCCAGCAGCTTGAGGGGCTTAGCTAACTATGGCTACACCTTC.

This clone was picked up one time. The chain recombines TRBV7-2 with TRBJ1-2, with D possibly being TRBD1 (5 bases). Germline-derived CDR1 and CDR2 are SGHTA and FQGNSA. The CDR3 has 15 residues. V shed 0 bases and J shed 4 bases, with 12 bases lying between them. CDR3 DNA sequence: TGTGCCAGCAGCTTAGCGGGGGAGGGAAGCTATGGCTACACCTTC. It encodes CASSLAGEGSYGYTF.

This clone was seen just once. Here the CDR3 DNA reads TGTGCCAGTAGTATAGGTTGGGCTAGCGGGGCCCTGGGAGATACGCAGTATTTT. It encodes CASSIGWASGALGDTQYF. The V gene is TRBV19, the J gene TRBJ2-3, with TRBD2 matching 9 bases. This CDR3 comprises 18 residues. The junction had 13 bases not matched to a gene; V was cut back by 1 base and J by 5 bases. Germline lookup yields CDR1 LNHDA and CDR2 SQIVND (reference sequence). Filled out from reference TRBV19 and TRBJ2-3, the complete variable domain reads DGGITQSPKYLFRKEGQNVTLSCEQNLNHDAMYWYRQDPGQGLRLIYYSQIVNDFQKGDIAEGYSVSREKKESFPLTVTSAQKNPTAFYLCASSIGWASGALGDTQYFGPGTRLTVL.

This clone has only one observation. The rearrangement links TRBV2 to TRBJ1-5; the D is unclear. The CDR3 is made up of 13 amino acids. Germline V lookup: CDR1 SNHLY, CDR2 FYNNEI. Trimming left V 7 bases short and J 4 bases short, with 11 bases between. The CDR3 is CASKRTGNQPQHF. For the CDR3, the DNA is TGTGCCAGCAAGCGGACCGGTAATCAGCCCCAGCATTTT. Full variable domain (outside the CDR3, taken from reference TRBV2 and TRBJ1-5): EPEVTQTPSHQVTQMGQEVILRCVPISNHLYFYWYRQILGQKVEFLVSFYNNEISEKSEIFDDQFSVERPDGSNFTLKIRSTKLEDSAMYFCASKRTGNQPQHFGDGTRLSIL.

The chain links TRBV4-1 to TRBJ2-7, with 9 bases identical to TRBD2. Germline V lookup: CDR1 MGHRA, CDR2 YSYEKL. The CDR3 consists of 15 residues. V lost 3 bases to trimming and J lost 4 bases; unmatched junction nucleotides: 7. CDR3 sequence (DNA): TGCGCCAGCAGCCATGCGGGGGGGCCAGAGTACGAGCAGTACTTC. Its translation: CASSHAGGPEYEQYF.

CDR3 nucleotides: TGTGCCAGCAGCCAAGGACTAGCGGGGAGCACAGATACGCAGTATTTT. Its protein is CASSQGLAGSTDTQYF. The chain has TRBV9 and TRBJ2-3; 12 bases line up with TRBD2. The CDR3 sequence is 16 residues long. The V gene's germline CDR1 is SGDLS and CDR2 YYNGEE. V lost 4 bases, J lost 0 bases, and 3 bases stayed unmatched.

This clone was observed a single time. The chain carries TRBV27 and TRBJ2-7; 9 positions agree with TRBD2. This CDR3 comprises 15 residues. The V gene end was trimmed by 0 bases and the J gene end by 1 base; junction bases not matched to a gene: 1. Germline assignment: CDR1 MNHEY and CDR2 SMNVEV (reference sequence). The CDR3 DNA is TGTGCCAGCAGTTTATCTAGCGGGGGATCCTACGAGCAGTACTTC. It specifies CASSLSSGGSYEQYF.

J is TRBJ1-2 and V is TRBV7-9; 8 nucleotides match TRBD1. V trimming: 5 bases; J trimming: 4 bases; junction bases outside the gene matches: 6. Germline values: CDR1 SEHNR, CDR2 FQNEAQ (reference sequence). This CDR3 has 14 residues. The CDR3 coding sequence is TGTGCCAGCAGCGCCCTGGACAGGGCCTATGGCTACACCTTC. Residues: CASSALDRAYGYTF.

The chain is built from TRBV7-9 and TRBJ2-7, with D perhaps TRBD2 (5 bases). This CDR3 region has 16 residues. The V end lost 8 bases, the J end lost 4 bases, and 24 bases lay between the germline ends. Germline assignment: CDR1 SEHNR and CDR2 FQNEAQ (reference sequence). The CDR3 sequence: CASARAEGTILYEQYF. Written as DNA, the CDR3 is TGTGCCAGCGCGCGGGCAGAGGGCACGATTCTTTACGAGCAGTACTTC.

V and J are TRBV28 and TRBJ1-5, with a weak D call TRBD1 (6 bases). Germline V gene data show CDR1 as MDHEN and CDR2 as SYDVKM. The CDR3 totals 16 residues. V lost 0 bases to trimming and J lost 7 bases, with 16 bases between them. The CDR3 protein is CASSLWGAGDSQPQHF. The CDR3 nucleotides read TGTGCCAGCAGTTTATGGGGTGCAGGGGATAGCCAGCCCCAGCATTTT.

This chain connects TRBV5-1 to TRBJ2-7, with 7 bases matching TRBD1. The V gene's germline CDR1 is SGHRS and CDR2 YFSETQ. V trimming: 0 bases; J trimming: 2 bases; junction bases outside the gene matches: 2. This CDR3 comprises 14 residues. The CDR3 DNA is TGCGCCAGCAGCTTGGGGGACAGCACCTACGAGCAGTACTTC. Residues: CASSLGDSTYEQYF.